This T cell receptor (beta chain) was sequenced in a study of T cell responses to AZD1222 COVID-19 vaccine. Study information: The study pooled second doses at about 4 or about 12 weeks.

Study-wide findings and caveats: Clonal diversity may have been underestimated, and the donors were mostly white British, with more females than males. Regions 160-218 and 743-854 held dominance among vaccine-associated CD4 TCRs, which spanned spike.

TCRdb keeps only in-frame clones here, not all; method: immunoSEQ multiplex PCR. The table lists about 150,000 clones, around 88% of them singletons, with roughly 16% in the top ten. This CDR3 spans 14 amino acids. V lost 1 base and J 6 bases, leaving 7 bases between the germline ends. Germline CDR1 reads LGHDT; CDR2 reads YNNKEL (reference sequence). A note on this clone: Its antigen is unidentified.

Sample: peripheral blood, taken on day 0 of AZD1222 vaccination. The chain recombines TRBV3-1 (or the pseudogene TRBV3-2) with TRBJ1-6; D is perhaps TRBD1 (5 bases). This TCR derives from an adult in good health. The CDR3 bases are TGTGCCAGCAGCCAAGTACAGGTTAATTCACCCCTCCACTTT. This translates into CASSQVQVNSPLHF.